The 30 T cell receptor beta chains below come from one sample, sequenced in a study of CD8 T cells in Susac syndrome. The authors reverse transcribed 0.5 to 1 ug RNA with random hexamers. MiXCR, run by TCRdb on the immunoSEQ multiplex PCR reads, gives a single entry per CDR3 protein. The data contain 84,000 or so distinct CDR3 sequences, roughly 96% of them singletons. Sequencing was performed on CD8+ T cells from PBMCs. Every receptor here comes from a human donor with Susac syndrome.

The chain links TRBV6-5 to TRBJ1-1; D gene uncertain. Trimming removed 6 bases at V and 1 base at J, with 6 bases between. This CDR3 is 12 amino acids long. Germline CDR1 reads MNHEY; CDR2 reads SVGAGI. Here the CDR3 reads CASRSTNTEAFF. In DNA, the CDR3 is TGTGCCAGCAGAAGTACGAACACTGAAGCTTTCTTT.

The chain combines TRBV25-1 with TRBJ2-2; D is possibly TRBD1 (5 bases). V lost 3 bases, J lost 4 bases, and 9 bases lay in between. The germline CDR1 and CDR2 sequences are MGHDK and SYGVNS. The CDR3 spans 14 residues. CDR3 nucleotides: TGTGCCAGCAGTGAGCAGGGAATCACCGGGGAGCTGTTTTTT. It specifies CASSEQGITGELFF.

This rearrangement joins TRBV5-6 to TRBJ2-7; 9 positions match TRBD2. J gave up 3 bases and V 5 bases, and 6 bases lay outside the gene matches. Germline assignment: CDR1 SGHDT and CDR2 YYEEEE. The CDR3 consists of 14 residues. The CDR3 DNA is TGTGCCAGCAGTCCCGGGACTAGCATCTACGAGCAGTACTTC. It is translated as CASSPGTSIYEQYF.

The CDR3 is CASSNDPTDTQYF. For the CDR3, the DNA is TGTGCCAGCAGTAACGACCCAACAGATACGCAGTATTTT. This chain joins TRBV5-4 and TRBJ2-3, with D unclear. The germline gives CDR1 SGHNT, CDR2 YYREEE (reference sequence). V was clipped by 5 bases and J by 3 bases, with 10 bases between them. The CDR3 is made up of 13 amino acids. Drawing the rest from reference TRBV5-4 and TRBJ2-3, the complete variable domain is ETGVTQSPTHLIKTRGQQVTLRCSSQSGHNTVSWYQQALGQGPQFIFQYYREEENGRGNFPPRFSGLQFPNYSSELNVNALELDDSALYLCASSNDPTDTQYFGPGTRLTVL.

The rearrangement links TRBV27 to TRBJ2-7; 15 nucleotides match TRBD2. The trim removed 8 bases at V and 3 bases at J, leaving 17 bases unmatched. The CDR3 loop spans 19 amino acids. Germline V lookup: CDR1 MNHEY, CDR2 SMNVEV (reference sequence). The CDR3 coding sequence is TGTGCCAGCTCGGCGGGACCGGGACTAGCGGGAGGATTGTACTACGAGCAGTACTTC. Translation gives CASSAGPGLAGGLYYEQYF.

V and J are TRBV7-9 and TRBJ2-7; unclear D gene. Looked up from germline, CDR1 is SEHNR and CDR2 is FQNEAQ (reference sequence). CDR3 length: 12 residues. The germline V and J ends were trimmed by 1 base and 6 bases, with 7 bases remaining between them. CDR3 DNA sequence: TGTGCCAGCAGCTTAGGGGTAGGCGAGCAGTACGTC. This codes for CASSLGVGEQYV.

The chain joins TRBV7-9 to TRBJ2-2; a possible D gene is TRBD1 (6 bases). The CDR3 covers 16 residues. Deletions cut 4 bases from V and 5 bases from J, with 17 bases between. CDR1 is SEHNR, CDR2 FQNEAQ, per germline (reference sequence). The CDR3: CASSSEDRPLTGELFF. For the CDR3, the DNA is TGTGCCAGCAGCTCCGAAGACAGGCCCCTAACCGGGGAGCTGTTTTTT.

For the CDR3, the DNA is TGTGCCAGCAGCGCAGGGGGTACCGGGGAGCTGTTTTTT. This gives the protein CASSAGGTGELFF. This chain links TRBV7-8 with TRBJ2-2; 7 bases agree with TRBD1. Germline loops: CDR1 SGHVS, CDR2 FQNEAQ. The CDR3 is 13 amino acids. Trimming took 5 bases from V and 5 from J; bases not matched to a gene: 2.

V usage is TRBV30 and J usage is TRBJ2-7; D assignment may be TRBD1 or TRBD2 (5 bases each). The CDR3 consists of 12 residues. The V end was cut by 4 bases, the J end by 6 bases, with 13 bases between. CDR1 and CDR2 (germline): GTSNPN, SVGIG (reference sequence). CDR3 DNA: TGTGCCTGGATGACGGGGCCCTCCGAGCAGTACTTC. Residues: CAWMTGPSEQYF.

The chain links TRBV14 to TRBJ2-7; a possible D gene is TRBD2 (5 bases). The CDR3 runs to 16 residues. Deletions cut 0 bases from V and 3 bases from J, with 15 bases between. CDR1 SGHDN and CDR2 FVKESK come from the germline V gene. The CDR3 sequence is CASSQDRRVRIYEQYF. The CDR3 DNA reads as TGTGCCAGCAGCCAAGATAGGCGGGTTCGTATCTACGAGCAGTACTTC.

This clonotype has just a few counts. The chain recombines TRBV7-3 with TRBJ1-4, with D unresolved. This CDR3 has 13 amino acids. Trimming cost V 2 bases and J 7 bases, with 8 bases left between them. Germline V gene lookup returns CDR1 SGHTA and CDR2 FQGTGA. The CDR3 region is CASSLYGVEKLFF. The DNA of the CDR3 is TGTGCCAGCAGCTTATACGGGGTTGAAAAACTGTTTTTT.

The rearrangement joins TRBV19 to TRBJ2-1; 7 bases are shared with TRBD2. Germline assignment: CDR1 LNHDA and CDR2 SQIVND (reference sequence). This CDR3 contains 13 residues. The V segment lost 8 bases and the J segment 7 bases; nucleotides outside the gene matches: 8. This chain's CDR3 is CASGAGVENEQFF. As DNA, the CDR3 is TGTGCCAGTGGTGCGGGGGTAGAAAATGAGCAGTTCTTC.

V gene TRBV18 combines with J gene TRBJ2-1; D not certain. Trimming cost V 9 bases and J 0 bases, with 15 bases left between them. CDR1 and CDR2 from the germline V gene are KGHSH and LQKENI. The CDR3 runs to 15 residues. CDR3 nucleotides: TGTGCCAGTACCCTCTCACCTAGCTCCTACAATGAGCAGTTCTTC. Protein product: CASTLSPSSYNEQFF.

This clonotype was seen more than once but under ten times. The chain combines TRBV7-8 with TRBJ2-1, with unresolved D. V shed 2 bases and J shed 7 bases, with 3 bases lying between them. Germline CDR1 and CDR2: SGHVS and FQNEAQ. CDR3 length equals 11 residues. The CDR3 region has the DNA TGTGCCAGCAGCTTATTTAATGAGCAGTTCTTC. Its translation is CASSLFNEQFF.

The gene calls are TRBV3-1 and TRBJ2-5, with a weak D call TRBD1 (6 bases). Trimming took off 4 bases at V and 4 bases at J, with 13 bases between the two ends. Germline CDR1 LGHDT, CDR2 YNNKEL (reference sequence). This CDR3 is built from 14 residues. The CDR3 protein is CASSLGTKGETQYF. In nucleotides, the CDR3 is TGTGCCAGCAGCCTCGGGACAAAGGGAGAGACCCAGTACTTC.

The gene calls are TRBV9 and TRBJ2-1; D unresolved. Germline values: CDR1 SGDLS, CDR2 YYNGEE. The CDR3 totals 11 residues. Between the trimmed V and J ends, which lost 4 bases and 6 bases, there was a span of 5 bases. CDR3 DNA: TGTGCCAGCAGCCCTGGCAATGAGCAGTTCTTC. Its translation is CASSPGNEQFF.

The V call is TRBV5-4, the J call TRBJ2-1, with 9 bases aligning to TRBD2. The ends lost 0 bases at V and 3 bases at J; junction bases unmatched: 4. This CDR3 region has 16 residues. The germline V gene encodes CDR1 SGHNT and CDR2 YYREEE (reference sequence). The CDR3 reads CASSLEPAGGYNEQFF. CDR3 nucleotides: TGTGCCAGCAGCTTGGAACCAGCGGGGGGCTACAATGAGCAGTTCTTC.

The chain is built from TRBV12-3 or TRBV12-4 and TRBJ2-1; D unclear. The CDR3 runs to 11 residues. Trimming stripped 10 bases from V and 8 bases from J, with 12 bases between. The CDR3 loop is CATDMGDEQFF. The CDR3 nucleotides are TGTGCCACCGACATGGGTGATGAGCAGTTCTTC.

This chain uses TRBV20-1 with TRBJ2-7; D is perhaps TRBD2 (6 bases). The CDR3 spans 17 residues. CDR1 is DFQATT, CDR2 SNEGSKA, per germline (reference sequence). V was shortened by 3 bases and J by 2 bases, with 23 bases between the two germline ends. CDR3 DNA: TGCAGTGCTAGGCCGGGACTGAGTCCCTCAAACCCCTACGAGCAGTACTTC. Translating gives CSARPGLSPSNPYEQYF.

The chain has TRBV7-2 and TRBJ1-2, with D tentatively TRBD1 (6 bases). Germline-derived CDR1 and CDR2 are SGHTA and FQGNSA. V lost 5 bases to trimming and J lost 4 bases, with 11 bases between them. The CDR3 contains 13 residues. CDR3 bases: TGTGCCAGCAGCCGAGGGGGTAGCTATGGCTACACCTTC. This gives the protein CASSRGGSYGYTF.

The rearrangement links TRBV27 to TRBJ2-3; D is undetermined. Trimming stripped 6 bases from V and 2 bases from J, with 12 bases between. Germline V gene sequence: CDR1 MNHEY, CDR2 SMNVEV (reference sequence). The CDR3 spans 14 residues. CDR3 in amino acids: CASSLMGYTDTQYF. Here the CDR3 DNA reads TGTGCCAGCAGCCTAATGGGATACACAGATACGCAGTATTTT.

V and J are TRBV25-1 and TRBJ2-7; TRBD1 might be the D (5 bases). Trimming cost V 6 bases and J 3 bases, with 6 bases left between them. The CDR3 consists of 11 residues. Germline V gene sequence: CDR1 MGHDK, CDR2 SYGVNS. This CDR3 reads CASRQGYEQYF. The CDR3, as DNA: TGTGCCAGCAGGCAGGGCTACGAGCAGTACTTC.

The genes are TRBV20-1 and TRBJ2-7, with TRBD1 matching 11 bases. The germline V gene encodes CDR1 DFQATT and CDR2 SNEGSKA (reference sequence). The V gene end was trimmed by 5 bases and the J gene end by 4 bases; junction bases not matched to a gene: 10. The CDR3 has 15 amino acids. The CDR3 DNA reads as TGCAGTGCTCTTTATCCCGGGACAGGGGGATACGAGCAGTACTTC. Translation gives CSALYPGTGGYEQYF.

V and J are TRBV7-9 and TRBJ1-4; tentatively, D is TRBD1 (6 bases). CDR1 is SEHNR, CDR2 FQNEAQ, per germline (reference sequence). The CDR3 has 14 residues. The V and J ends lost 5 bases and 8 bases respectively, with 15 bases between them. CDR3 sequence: CASSTTGKGEKLFF. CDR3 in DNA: TGTGCCAGCAGCACCACAGGGAAGGGGGAAAAACTGTTTTTT.

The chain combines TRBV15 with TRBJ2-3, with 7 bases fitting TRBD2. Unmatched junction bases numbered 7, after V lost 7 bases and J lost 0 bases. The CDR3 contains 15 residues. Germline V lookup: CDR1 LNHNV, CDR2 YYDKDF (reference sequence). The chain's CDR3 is CATTTGTTSTDTQYF. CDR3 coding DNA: TGTGCCACCACCACCGGGACTACTAGCACAGATACGCAGTATTTT.

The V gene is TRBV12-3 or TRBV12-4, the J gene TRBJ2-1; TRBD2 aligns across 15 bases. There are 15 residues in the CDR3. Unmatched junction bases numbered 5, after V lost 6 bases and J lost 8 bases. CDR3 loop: CASRAGTSGRYEQFF. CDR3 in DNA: TGTGCCAGCAGGGCCGGGACTAGCGGGAGGTATGAGCAGTTCTTC.

CDR3 nucleotides: TGTGCCAGCAGCTTTGAGGTACAAGAGACCCAGTACTTC. Amino acids: CASSFEVQETQYF. The rearrangement links TRBV6-1 to TRBJ2-5; D call uncertain. This CDR3 region has 13 residues. Trimming removed 6 bases from V and 2 bases from J, with 10 bases in between. Germline CDR1 and CDR2: MNHNS and SASEGT.

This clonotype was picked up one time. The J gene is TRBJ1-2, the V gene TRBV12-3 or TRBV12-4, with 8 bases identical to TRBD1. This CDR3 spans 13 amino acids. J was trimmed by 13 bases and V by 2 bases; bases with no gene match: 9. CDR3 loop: CASSLSGTGSRTF. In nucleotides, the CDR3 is TGTGCCAGCAGTTTAAGTGGGACAGGTTCACGCACCTTC.

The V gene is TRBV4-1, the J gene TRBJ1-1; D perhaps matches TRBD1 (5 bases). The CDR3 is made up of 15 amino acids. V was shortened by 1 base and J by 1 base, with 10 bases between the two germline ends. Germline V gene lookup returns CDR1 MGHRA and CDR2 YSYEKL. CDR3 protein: CASSQGGAGNTEAFF. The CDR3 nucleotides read TGCGCCAGCAGCCAAGGAGGGGCTGGGAACACTGAAGCTTTCTTT.

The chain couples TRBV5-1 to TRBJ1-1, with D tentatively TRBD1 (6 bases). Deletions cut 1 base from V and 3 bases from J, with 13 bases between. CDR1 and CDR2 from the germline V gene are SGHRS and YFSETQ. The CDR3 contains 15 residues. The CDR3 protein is CASSLRRGAHTEAFF. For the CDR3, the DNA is TGCGCCAGCAGCTTGAGAAGGGGGGCCCACACTGAAGCTTTCTTT.